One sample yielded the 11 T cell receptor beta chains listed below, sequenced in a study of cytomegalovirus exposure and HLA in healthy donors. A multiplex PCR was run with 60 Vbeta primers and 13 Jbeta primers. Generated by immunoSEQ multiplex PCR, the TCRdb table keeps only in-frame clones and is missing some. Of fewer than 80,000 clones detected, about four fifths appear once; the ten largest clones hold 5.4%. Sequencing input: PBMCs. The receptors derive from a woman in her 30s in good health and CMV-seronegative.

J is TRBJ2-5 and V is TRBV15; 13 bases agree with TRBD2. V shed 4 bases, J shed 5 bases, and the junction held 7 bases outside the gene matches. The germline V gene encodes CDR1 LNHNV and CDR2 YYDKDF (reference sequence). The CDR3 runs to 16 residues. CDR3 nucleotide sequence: TGTGCCACCAGCATACTACTAGCGGGAGGGTTGGAGACCCAGTACTTC. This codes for CATSILLAGGLETQYF.

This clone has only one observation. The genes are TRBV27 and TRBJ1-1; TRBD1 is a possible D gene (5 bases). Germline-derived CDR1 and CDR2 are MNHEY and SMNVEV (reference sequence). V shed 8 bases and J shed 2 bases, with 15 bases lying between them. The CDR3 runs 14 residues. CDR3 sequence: CASRPVGGNTEAFF. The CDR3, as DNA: TGTGCCAGCCGACCGGTGGGGGGAAACACTGAAGCTTTCTTT.

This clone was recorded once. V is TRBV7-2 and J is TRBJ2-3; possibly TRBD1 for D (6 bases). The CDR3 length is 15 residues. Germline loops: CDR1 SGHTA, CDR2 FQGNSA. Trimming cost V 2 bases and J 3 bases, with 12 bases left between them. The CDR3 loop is CASSLTGLYTDTQYF. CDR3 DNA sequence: TGTGCCAGCAGCTTAACAGGGCTTTATACAGATACGCAGTATTTT.

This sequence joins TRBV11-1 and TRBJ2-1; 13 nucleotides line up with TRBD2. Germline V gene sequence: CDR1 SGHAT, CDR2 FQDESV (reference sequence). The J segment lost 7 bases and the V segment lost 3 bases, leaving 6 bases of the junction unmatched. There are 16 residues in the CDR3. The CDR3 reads CASSFEWTSGRNEQFF. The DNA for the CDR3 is TGTGCCAGCAGCTTCGAATGGACTAGCGGGAGAAATGAGCAGTTCTTC.

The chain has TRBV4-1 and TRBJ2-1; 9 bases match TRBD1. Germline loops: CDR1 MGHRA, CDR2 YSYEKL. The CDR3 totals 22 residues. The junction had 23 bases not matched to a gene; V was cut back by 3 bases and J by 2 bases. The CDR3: CASSHDPGWTGESRGTYNEQFF. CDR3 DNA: TGCGCCAGCAGCCATGATCCTGGTTGGACAGGGGAAAGCAGAGGCACCTACAATGAGCAGTTCTTC.

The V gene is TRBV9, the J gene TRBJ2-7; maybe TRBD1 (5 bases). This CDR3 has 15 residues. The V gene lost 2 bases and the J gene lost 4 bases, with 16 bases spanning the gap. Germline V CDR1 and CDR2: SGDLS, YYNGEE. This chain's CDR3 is CASSVGRTPAYEQYF. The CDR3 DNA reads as TGTGCCAGCAGCGTCGGACGGACACCCGCTTACGAGCAGTACTTC.

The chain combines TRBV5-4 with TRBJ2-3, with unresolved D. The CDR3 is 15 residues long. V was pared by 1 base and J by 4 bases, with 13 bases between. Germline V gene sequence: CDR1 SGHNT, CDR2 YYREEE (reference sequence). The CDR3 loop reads CASSLYTSSSDTQYF. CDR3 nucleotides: TGTGCCAGCAGCTTGTACACGTCCTCGTCAGATACGCAGTATTTT.

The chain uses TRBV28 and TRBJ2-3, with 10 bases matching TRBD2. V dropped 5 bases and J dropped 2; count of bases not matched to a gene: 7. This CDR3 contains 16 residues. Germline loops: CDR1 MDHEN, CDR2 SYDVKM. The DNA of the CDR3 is TGTGCCAGCAGTCCCTATAGCGGGAGGAACACAGATACGCAGTATTTT. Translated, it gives CASSPYSGRNTDTQYF.

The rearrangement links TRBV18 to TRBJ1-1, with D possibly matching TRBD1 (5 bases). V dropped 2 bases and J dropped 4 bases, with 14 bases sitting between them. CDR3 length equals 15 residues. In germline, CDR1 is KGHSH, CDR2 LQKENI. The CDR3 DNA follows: TGTGCCAGCTCACCATCGCAGGGCCCCGCCACTGAAGCTTTCTTT. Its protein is CASSPSQGPATEAFF.

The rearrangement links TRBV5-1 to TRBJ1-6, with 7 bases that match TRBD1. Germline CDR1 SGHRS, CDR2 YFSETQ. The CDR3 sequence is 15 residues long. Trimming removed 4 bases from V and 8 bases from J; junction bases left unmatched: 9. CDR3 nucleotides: TGCGCCAGCAGCCAGGGTCGGCAGGGGGATTCACCCCTCCACTTT. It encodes CASSQGRQGDSPLHF.

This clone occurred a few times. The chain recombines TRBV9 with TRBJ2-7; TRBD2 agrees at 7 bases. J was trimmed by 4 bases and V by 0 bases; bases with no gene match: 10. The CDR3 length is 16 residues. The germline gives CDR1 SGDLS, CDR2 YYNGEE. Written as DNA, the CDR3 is TGTGCCAGCAGCGTAGACGAGGGAGGGCCGAGATACGAGCAGTACTTC. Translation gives CASSVDEGGPRYEQYF.